Given below is one T cell receptor beta chain in context. The antigen is unknown. This sample was included in a study of cytomegalovirus exposure and HLA in healthy donors. Study outcomes and limitations: When the data were analyzed later, several of the most significant clusters appeared to be linked to common viral pathogens. Some V segments (TRBV6-2 and TRBV6-3 among them) were excluded as indistinguishable. A later look showed TCR association rates differing by HLA locus, highest for DRB1 and lowest for HLA-C.

PCR employed 60 Vbeta and 13 Jbeta primers. Here immunoSEQ multiplex PCR was the method, and the copy in TCRdb shows in-frame clones only, minus some. The sample carries 100,000 or so clones, 77% recorded once. V dropped 0 bases and J dropped 2; count of bases not matched to a gene: 8. Germline values: CDR1 SGHRS, CDR2 YFSETQ. CDR3 length equals 17 residues. The V gene is TRBV5-1, the J gene TRBJ1-2; 9 nucleotides align to TRBD1. Source material: PBMCs. The clonotype comes from a man in his forties in good health and CMV-seropositive. The CDR3 sequence: CASSLARGDRENYGYTF. CDR3 DNA sequence: TGCGCCAGCAGCTTGGCCAGGGGGGACAGGGAAAACTATGGCTACACCTTC.